Listed here are 8 T cell receptor beta chains from one sample, sequenced in a study of cytomegalovirus exposure and HLA in healthy donors. PCR employed 60 Vbeta and 13 Jbeta primers. Here immunoSEQ multiplex PCR was the method, and the copy in TCRdb shows in-frame clones only, minus some. Of some 110,000 clones in the sample, approximately 74% were seen once. The sequenced material came from PBMCs. The source is a woman in her fifties or sixties in good health and CMV-seropositive.

This chain links TRBV29-1 with TRBJ2-5, with 12 bases matching TRBD1. This CDR3 spans 14 amino acids. Germline trimming cut 7 bases from V and 4 bases from J; bases unmatched to any gene: 7. Germline CDR1 and CDR2: SQVTM and ANQGSEA. The CDR3 spells CSARDRGRGETQYF. The DNA of the CDR3 is TGCAGCGCTAGGGACAGGGGGCGCGGAGAGACCCAGTACTTC.

The chain is built from TRBV6-4 and TRBJ2-2, with a tentative D call TRBD2 (6 bases). Trimming removed 6 bases from V and 4 bases from J, with 12 bases in between. The germline gives CDR1 MRHNA, CDR2 SNTAGT. The CDR3 runs 14 residues. The CDR3 nucleotides read TGTGCCAGCAGCGCGGGGCCCGGCACCGGGGAGCTGTTTTTT. It encodes CASSAGPGTGELFF.

The sample holds a few counts of this clone. V is TRBV2 and J is TRBJ1-2; TRBD1 aligns across 8 bases. Germline V lookup: CDR1 SNHLY, CDR2 FYNNEI. With 6 bases clipped from V and 6 bases from J, the junction kept 12 bases outside the gene matches. This CDR3 region has 15 residues. The CDR3 loop reads CASSPDTGGWDGYTF. The DNA of the CDR3 is TGTGCCAGCAGCCCTGACACAGGGGGATGGGATGGCTACACCTTC.

This clone was seen just once. The gene calls are TRBV27 and TRBJ2-1; 9 nucleotides align to TRBD2. V lost 5 bases, J lost 4 bases, and 6 bases stayed unmatched. This CDR3 comprises 15 residues. Germline CDR1 is MNHEY and CDR2 is SMNVEV (reference sequence). In DNA form, the CDR3 reads TGTGCCAGCAGTCAAATAGCGGGGGAGTACAATGAGCAGTTCTTC. It translates to CASSQIAGEYNEQFF.

The V call is TRBV6-1, the J call TRBJ1-2, with D perhaps TRBD1 (6 bases). The ends were cut back, 3 bases at V and 2 bases at J, with 13 bases in the middle. The germline V gene has CDR1 MNHNS and CDR2 SASEGT. The CDR3 covers 15 residues. CDR3 protein: CASSDDDRLNYGYTF. In DNA form, the CDR3 reads TGTGCCAGCAGTGACGACGACAGGTTAAACTATGGCTACACCTTC.

The chain employs TRBV18 and TRBJ2-1; 7 nucleotides line up with TRBD2. Germline V gene sequence: CDR1 KGHSH, CDR2 LQKENI. The ends lost 3 bases at V and 2 bases at J; junction bases unmatched: 4. CDR3 size: 15 residues. In DNA, the CDR3 is TGTGCCAGCTCACCGAGCGGGGCAACCTACAATGAGCAGTTCTTC. Encoded protein: CASSPSGATYNEQFF.

V is TRBV16 and J is TRBJ1-3; D possibly corresponds to TRBD1 (5 bases). CDR1 KGHSY and CDR2 FQNENV come from the germline V gene. The V and J ends lost 4 bases and 0 bases respectively, with 7 bases between them. The CDR3 is made up of 14 amino acids. CDR3 in DNA: TGTGCCAGCAGCCGAGACAGCTCTGGAAACACCATATATTTT. This translates into CASSRDSSGNTIYF.

The J gene is TRBJ1-2, the V gene TRBV2; D perhaps matches TRBD1 (5 bases). This CDR3 has 11 residues. Germline values: CDR1 SNHLY, CDR2 FYNNEI. Trimming pared 6 bases from V and 10 bases from J, leaving 12 bases between. CDR3 DNA: TGTGCCAGCAGCCGACAGACTTACTACACCTTC. Its translation: CASSRQTYYTF.